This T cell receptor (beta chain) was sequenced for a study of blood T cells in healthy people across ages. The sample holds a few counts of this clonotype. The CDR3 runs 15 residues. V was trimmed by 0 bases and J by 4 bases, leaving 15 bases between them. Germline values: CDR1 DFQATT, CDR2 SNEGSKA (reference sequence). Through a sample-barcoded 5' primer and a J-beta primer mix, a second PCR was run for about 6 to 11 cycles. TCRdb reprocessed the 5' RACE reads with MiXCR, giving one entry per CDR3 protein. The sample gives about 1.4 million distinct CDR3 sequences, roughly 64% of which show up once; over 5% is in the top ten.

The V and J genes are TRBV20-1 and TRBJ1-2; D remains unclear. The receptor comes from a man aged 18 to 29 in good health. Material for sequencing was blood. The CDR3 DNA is TGCAGTGCTAGAGATGGAGGACGGGAGATCTATGGCTACACCTTC. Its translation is CSARDGGREIYGYTF.